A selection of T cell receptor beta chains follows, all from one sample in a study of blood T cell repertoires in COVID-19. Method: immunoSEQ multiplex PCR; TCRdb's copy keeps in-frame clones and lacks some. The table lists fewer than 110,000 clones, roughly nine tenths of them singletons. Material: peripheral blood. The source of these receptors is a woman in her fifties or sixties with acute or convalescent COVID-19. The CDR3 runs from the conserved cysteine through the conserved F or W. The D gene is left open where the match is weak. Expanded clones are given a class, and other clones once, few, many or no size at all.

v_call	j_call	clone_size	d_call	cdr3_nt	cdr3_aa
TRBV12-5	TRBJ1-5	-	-	TGTGCTAGTGGCCCAGACAGAAGCAATCAGCCCCAGCATTTT	CASGPDRSNQPQHF
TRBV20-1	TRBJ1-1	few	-	TGCAGTGCTAGAGATTTAGAAGCTTTCTTT	CSARDLEAFF
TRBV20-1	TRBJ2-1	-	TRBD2	TGCAGTGCTAGTTTGCCGGTAGCGGGGCTTAGTAACAATGAGCAGTTCTTC	CSASLPVAGLSNNEQFF
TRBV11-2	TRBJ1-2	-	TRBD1	TGTGCCAGCAGCTTCTCTGCAGGGGGCATCTCTGGCTACACCTTC	CASSFSAGGISGYTF
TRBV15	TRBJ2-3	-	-	TGTGCCACCGAGAAGTTCCCGAGGAGGTTATACACAGATACGCAGTATTTT	CATEKFPRRLYTDTQYF
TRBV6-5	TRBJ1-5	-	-	TGTGCCAGCAGTTACCAGGGTGGCAATCAGCCCCAGCATTTT	CASSYQGGNQPQHF
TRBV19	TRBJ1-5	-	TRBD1	TGTGCCAGTAGTGTTCCCTCAGGGGGTAGCAATCAGCCCCAGCATTTT	CASSVPSGGSNQPQHF
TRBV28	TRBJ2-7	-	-	TGTGCCAGCAGTGCTTCCGGGACTCCGTACGAGCAGTACTTC	CASSASGTPYEQYF
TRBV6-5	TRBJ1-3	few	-	TGTGCCAGCAGGATCTCGGGGTCTGGAAACACCATATATTTT	CASRISGSGNTIYF
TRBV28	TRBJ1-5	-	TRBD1	TGTGCCAGCACTCCCCGACAGGGCGGCCCTCAGCCCCAGCATTTT	CASTPRQGGPQPQHF
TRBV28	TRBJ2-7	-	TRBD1	TGTGCCAGCAGCCCCCCGGGACAGGGGCCCTACGAGCAGTACTTC	CASSPPGQGPYEQYF
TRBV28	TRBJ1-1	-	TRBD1	TGTGCCAGCAGCGGACAGGGGTACGTAGCTTTCTTT	CASSGQGYVAFF
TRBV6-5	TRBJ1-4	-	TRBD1	TGTGCCAGCAGCCGGACAGGGACGAGCGAAAAACTGTTTTTT	CASSRTGTSEKLFF
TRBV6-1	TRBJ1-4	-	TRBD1	TGTGCCAGCAGTGATGCAGGGGGGCGAGGAGAAAAACTGTTTTTT	CASSDAGGRGEKLFF
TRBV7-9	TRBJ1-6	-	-	TGTGCCAGCAGCTCCGGCGGTCGGATTAATTCACCCCTCCACTTT	CASSSGGRINSPLHF
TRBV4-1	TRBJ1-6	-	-	TGCGCCAGCAGCCTCATGGGAGGATACAATAATTCACCCCTCCACTTT	CASSLMGGYNNSPLHF
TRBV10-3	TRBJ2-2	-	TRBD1	TGTGCCATCAGTGAGACAGGGGTGTCCGGGGAGCTGTTTTTT	CAISETGVSGELFF
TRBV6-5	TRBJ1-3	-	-	TGTGCCAGCAAAAGTCACAGGGCTGGAAACACCATATATTTT	CASKSHRAGNTIYF
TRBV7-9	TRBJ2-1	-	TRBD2	TGTGCCAGCAGCTTGGGGGGACTAGTCATATCAGAGCAGTTCTTC	CASSLGGLVISEQFF
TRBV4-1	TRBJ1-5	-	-	TGCGCCAGCAGCCAAGGCGAATGGCAAGAGGGCAATCAGCCCCAGCATTTT	CASSQGEWQEGNQPQHF
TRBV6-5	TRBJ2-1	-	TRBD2	TGTGCCAGCAGCGTCAGCGGGAGTGCCTACAATGAGCAGTTCTTC	CASSVSGSAYNEQFF
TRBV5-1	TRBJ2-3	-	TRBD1	TGCGCCAGCAGCTTGGTGGGACAGCTGGTCACAGATACGCAGTATTTT	CASSLVGQLVTDTQYF
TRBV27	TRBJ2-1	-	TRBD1	TGTGCCAGCAGTCCCGGGACAGGGGGCTACAATGAGCAGTTCTTC	CASSPGTGGYNEQFF
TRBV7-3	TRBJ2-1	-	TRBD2	TGTGCCAGCAGCTTAAGCGGGAGAGACGGTGAGCAGTTCTTC	CASSLSGRDGEQFF
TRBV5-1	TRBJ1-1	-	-	TGCGCCAGCAGCAACGGACAGTCGAGCCGGGCTTTCTTT	CASSNGQSSRAFF
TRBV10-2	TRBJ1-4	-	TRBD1	TGCGCCAGCCTAAACAGGGGAGGAAATGAAAAACTGTTTTTT	CASLNRGGNEKLFF
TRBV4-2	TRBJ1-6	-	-	TGTGCCAGCAGCCAAGACAAAGGAGGGTATGGTTCACCCCTCCACTTT	CASSQDKGGYGSPLHF
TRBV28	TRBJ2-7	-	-	TGTGCCAGCAGTTTGCGGCAGGGAGGAGACGAGCAGTACTTC	CASSLRQGGDEQYF
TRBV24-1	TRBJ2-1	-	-	TGTGCCACCAGTGAACGGGGGGCGGCCTACAATGAGCAGTTCTTC	CATSERGAAYNEQFF
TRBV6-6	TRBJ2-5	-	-	TGTGCCGGAGGGTCCCAAGAGACCCAGTACTTC	CAGGSQETQYF
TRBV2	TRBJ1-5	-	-	TGTGCCAGCAGTGATCGGGGAATCGGACAGCCCCAGCATTTT	CASSDRGIGQPQHF
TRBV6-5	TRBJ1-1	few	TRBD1	TGTGCCAGCAGGGGCACAGGGGGAGCTTTCTTT	CASRGTGGAFF
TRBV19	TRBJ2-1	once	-	TGTGCCAGTAGTATACCCCCCCCAAGCTCTGAGCAGTTCTTC	CASSIPPPSSEQFF
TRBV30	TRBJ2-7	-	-	TGTGCCTGGCAGAGGGTCAACTCCTACGAGCAGTACTTC	CAWQRVNSYEQYF
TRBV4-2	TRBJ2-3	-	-	TGTGCCAGCAGCCAAGAAGGGAGCGTAGATACGCAGTATTTT	CASSQEGSVDTQYF
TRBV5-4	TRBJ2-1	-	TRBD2	TGTGCCAGCAGCCCGACTAGCGGGAGGGCCGGAGAGCAGTTCTTC	CASSPTSGRAGEQFF
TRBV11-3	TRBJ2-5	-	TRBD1	TGTGCCAGCACCGACGGGACAGGCCTAGGGACCCAGTACTTC	CASTDGTGLGTQYF
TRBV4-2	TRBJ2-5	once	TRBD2	TGTGCCAGCAGCCAAGCGGCGGGAGGGCCGGGTGAGACCCAGTACTTC	CASSQAAGGPGETQYF
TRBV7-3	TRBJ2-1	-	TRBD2	TGTGCCAGCAGCTCGTCCGGGACTAGCGGGAGGGAGTACAATGAGCAGTTCTTC	CASSSSGTSGREYNEQFF
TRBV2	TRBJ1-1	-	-	TGTGCCAGCAGTTCAGGGGTGGGCACTGAAGCTTTCTTT	CASSSGVGTEAFF
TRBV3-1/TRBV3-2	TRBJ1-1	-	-	TGTGCCAGCAGACAACAGGGTGGGGGACTCACTGAAGCTTTCTTT	CASRQQGGGLTEAFF
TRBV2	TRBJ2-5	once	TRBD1	TGTGCCAGCAGGGACTCCGGGGACAGAGAGACCCAGTACTTC	CASRDSGDRETQYF
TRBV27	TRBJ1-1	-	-	TGTGCCAGCAGCTTAGCAGGGGAAGCTTTCTTT	CASSLAGEAFF
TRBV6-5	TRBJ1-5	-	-	TGTGCCAGCAGCCTTGACAGTTTCAAGCCCCAGCATTTT	CASSLDSFKPQHF
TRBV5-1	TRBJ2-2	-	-	TGCGCCAGCAGCAAAAACAGAAACACCGGGGAGCTGTTTTTT	CASSKNRNTGELFF
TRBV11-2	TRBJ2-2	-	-	TGTGCCAGCAGCTTGATGAGGGAGAGAAGGACCGGGGAGCTGTTTTTT	CASSLMRERRTGELFF
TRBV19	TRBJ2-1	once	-	TGTGCCAGTAGTATGGGCCCCCAGGGGCCGCAGTTCTTC	CASSMGPQGPQFF
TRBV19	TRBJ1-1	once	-	TGTGCCAGTAGTAACCCCGTCGGTTACACTGAAGCTTTCTTT	CASSNPVGYTEAFF
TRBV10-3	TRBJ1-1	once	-	TGTGCCATCAGTGACTTAAGGGGGTTCCTGAACACTGAAGCTTTCTTT	CAISDLRGFLNTEAFF
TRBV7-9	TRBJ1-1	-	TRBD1	TGTGCCAGCAGCTGGGCCCCCCGGGACAGCCTTGAAGCTTTCTTT	CASSWAPRDSLEAFF
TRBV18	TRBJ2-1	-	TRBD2	TGTGCCAGCTCACCTCAAACTAGCGGACATTACAATGAGCAGTTCTTC	CASSPQTSGHYNEQFF
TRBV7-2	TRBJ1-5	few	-	TGTGCCAGCAGCTTAGGCCAGAATCAGCCCCAGCATTTT	CASSLGQNQPQHF
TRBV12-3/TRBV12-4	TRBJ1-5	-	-	TGTGCCAGCAGTTTTACTCACAATCAGCCCCAGCATTTT	CASSFTHNQPQHF
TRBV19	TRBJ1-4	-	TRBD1	TGTGCCAGTAGTAGGATGGACAGGGCTGGGGAAAAACTGTTTTTT	CASSRMDRAGEKLFF
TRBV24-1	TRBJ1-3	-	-	TGTGCCACCAGTGACTACGGGGACTCTGGAAACACCATATATTTT	CATSDYGDSGNTIYF
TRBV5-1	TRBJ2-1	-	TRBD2	TGCGCCAGCAGCTTGGTTCGCGGGAGGGCCCTCGATGAGCAGTTCTTC	CASSLVRGRALDEQFF
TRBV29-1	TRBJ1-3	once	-	TGCAGCGCCGCCATCCTGAGGGGAAACACCATATATTTT	CSAAILRGNTIYF
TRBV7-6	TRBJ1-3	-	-	TGTGCCAGCAGCTTGAGGCTTAACTCTGGAAACACCATATATTTT	CASSLRLNSGNTIYF
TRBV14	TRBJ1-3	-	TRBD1	TGTGCCAGCAGCCACCGGGACAGGGATCTTTTCTCTGGAAACACCATATATTTT	CASSHRDRDLFSGNTIYF